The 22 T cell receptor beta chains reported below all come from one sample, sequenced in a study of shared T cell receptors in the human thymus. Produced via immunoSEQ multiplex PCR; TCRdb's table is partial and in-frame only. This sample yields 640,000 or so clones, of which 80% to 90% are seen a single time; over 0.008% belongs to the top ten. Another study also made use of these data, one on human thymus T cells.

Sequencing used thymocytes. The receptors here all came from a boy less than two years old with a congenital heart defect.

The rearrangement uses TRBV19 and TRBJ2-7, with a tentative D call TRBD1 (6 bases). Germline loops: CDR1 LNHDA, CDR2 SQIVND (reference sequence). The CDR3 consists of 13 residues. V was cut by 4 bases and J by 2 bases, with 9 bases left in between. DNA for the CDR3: TGTGCCAGTAGTAACAGGGTCGCCTACGAGCAGTACTTC. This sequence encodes CASSNRVAYEQYF.

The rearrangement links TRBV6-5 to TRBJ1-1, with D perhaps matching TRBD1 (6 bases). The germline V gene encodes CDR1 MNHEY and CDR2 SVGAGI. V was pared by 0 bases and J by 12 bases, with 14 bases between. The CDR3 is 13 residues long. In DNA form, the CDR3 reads TGTGCCAGCAGTTACTCGGGCAGGGGTCGAACTTTCTTT. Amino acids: CASSYSGRGRTFF.

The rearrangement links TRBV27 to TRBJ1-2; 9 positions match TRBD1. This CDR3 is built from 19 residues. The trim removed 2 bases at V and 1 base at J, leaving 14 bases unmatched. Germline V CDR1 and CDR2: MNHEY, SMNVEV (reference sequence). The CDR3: CASSLIPGQGRTINYGYTF. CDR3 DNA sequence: TGTGCCAGCAGTTTAATCCCTGGACAGGGGAGGACAATTAACTATGGCTACACCTTC.

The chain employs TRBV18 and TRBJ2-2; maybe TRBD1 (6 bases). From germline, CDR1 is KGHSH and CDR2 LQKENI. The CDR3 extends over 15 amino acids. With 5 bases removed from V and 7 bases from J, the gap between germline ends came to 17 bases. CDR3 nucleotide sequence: TGTGCCAGCTCAAGGATACACAGGGAGAACGGGGAGCTGTTTTTT. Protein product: CASSRIHRENGELFF.

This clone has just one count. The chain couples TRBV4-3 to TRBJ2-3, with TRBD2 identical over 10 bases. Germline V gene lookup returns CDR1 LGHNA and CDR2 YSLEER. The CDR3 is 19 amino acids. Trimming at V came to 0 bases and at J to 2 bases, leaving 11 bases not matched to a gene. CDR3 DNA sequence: TGCGCCAGCAGCCAAGATCATGGGGCTAGCGGGAGCCCCACAGATACGCAGTATTTT. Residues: CASSQDHGASGSPTDTQYF.

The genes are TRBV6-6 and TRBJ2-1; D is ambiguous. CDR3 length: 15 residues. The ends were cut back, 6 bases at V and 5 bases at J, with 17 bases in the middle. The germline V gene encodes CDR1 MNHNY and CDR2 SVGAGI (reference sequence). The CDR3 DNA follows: TGTGCCAGCAGCCGCCGTGGTTACGCGGACAATGAGCAGTTCTTC. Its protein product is CASSRRGYADNEQFF.

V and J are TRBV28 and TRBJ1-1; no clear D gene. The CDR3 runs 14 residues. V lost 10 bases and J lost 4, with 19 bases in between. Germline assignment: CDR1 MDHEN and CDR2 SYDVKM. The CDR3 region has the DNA TGTGCCACCAAACTAAACCTCGGTGGCACTGAAGCTTTCTTT. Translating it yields CATKLNLGGTEAFF. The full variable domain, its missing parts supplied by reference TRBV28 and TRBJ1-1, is DVKVTQSSRYLVKRTGEKVFLECVQDMDHENMFWYRQDPGLGLRLIYFSYDVKMKEKGDIPEGYSVSREKKERFSLILESASTNQTSMYLCATKLNLGGTEAFFGQGTRLTVV.

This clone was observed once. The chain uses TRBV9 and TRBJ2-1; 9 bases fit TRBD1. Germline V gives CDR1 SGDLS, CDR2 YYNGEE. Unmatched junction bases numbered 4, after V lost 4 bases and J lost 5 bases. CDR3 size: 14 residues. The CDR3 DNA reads TGTGCCAGCAGCCGGGACAGGGTGGACAATGAGCAGTTCTTC. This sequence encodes CASSRDRVDNEQFF.

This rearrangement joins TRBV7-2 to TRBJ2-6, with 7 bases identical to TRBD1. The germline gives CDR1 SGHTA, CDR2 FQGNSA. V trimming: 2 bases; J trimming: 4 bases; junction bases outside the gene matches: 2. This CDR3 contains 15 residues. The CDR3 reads CASSLRGPGANVLTF. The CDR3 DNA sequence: TGTGCCAGCAGCTTAAGGGGGCCAGGGGCCAACGTCCTGACTTTC.

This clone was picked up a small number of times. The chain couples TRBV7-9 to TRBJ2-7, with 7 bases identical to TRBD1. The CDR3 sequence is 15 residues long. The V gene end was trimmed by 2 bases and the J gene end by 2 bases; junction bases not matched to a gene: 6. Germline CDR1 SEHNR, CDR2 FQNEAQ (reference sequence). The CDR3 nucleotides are TGTGCCAGCAGCTTATTACAACAGGGGACCTACGAGCAGTACTTC. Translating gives CASSLLQQGTYEQYF.

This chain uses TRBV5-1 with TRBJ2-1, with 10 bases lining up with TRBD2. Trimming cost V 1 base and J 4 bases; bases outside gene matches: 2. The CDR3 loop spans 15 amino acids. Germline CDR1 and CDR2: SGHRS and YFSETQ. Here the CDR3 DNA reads TGCGCCAGCAGCTTGACTAGCGGGGAGTACAATGAGCAGTTCTTC. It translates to CASSLTSGEYNEQFF.

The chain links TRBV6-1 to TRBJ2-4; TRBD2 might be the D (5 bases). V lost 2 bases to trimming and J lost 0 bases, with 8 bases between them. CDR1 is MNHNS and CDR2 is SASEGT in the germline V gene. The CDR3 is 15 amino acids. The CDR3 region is CASSERTLAKNIQYF. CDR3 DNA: TGTGCCAGCAGTGAACGGACTCTAGCCAAAAACATTCAGTACTTC.

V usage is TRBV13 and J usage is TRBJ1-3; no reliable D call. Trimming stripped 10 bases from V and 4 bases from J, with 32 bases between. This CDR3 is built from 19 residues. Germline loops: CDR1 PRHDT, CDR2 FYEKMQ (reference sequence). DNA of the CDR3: TGTGCCACCTTACCAAAAACCTCTGGAAACACCTTGCGGGGAAACACCATATATTTT. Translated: CATLPKTSGNTLRGNTIYF.

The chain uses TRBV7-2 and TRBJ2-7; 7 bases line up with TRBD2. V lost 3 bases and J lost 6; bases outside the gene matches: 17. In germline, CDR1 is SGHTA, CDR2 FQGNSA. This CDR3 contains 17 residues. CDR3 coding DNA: TGTGCCAGCAGCTTGGACGCGACTAGCCCCCGGCCCTTCGAGCAGTACTTC. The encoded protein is CASSLDATSPRPFEQYF.

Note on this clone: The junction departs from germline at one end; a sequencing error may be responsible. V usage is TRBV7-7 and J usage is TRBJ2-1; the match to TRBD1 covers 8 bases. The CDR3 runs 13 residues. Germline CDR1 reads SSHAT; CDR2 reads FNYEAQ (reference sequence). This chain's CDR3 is CASSAYRGNEQFF. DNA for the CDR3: TGTGCTAGCAGCGCCTACAGGGGGAATGAGCAGTTCTTC.

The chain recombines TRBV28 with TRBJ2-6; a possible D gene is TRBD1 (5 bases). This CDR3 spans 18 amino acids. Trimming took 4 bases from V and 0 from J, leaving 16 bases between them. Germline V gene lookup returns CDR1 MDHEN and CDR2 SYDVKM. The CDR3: CASSSDRQSLSGANVLTF. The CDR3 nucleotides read TGTGCCAGCAGTTCCGATAGACAGTCACTCTCTGGGGCCAACGTCCTGACTTTC.

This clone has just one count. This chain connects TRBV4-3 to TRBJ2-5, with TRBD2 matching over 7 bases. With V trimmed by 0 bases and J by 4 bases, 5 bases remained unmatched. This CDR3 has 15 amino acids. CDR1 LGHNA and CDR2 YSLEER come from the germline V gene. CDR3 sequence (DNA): TGCGCCAGCAGCCAAGAGAGGGAGGGAGGAGAGACCCAGTACTTC. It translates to CASSQEREGGETQYF.

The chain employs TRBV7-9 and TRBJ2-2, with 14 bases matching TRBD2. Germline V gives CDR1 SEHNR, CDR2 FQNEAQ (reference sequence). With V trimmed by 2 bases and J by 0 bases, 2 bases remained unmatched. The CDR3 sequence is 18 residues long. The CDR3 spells CASSLRTSGRPNTGELFF. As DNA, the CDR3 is TGTGCCAGCAGCTTACGGACTAGCGGGAGGCCGAACACCGGGGAGCTGTTTTTT.

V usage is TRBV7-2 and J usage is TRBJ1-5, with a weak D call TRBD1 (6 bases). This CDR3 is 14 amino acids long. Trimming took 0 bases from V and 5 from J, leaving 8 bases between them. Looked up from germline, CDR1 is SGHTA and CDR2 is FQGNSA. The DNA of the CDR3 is TGTGCCAGCAGCTTAGCCGCAGGGGATCAGCCCCAGCATTTT. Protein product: CASSLAAGDQPQHF. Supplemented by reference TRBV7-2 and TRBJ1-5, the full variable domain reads GAGVSQSPSNKVTEKGKDVELRCDPISGHTALYWYRQSLGQGLEFLIYFQGNSAPDKSGLPSDRFSAERTGGSVSTLTIQRTQQEDSAVYLCASSLAAGDQPQHFGDGTRLSIL.

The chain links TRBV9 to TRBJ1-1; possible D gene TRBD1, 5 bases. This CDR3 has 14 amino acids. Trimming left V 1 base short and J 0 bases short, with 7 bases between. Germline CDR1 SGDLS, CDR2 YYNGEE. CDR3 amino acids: CASSVLGVNTEAFF. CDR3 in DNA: TGTGCCAGCAGCGTATTAGGGGTGAACACTGAAGCTTTCTTT.

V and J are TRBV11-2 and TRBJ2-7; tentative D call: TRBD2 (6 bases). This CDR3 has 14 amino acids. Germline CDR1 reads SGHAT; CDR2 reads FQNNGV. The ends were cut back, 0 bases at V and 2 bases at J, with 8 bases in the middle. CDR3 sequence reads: CASSLEEGAYEQYF. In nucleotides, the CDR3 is TGTGCCAGCAGCTTAGAGGAGGGAGCCTACGAGCAGTACTTC.

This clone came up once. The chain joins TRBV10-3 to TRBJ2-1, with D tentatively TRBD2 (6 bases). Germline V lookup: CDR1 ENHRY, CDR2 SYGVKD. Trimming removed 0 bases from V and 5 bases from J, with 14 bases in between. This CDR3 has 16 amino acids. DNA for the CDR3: TGTGCCATCAGTGAGTCGATTCGGGGGATGGACAATGAGCAGTTCTTC. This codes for CAISESIRGMDNEQFF.